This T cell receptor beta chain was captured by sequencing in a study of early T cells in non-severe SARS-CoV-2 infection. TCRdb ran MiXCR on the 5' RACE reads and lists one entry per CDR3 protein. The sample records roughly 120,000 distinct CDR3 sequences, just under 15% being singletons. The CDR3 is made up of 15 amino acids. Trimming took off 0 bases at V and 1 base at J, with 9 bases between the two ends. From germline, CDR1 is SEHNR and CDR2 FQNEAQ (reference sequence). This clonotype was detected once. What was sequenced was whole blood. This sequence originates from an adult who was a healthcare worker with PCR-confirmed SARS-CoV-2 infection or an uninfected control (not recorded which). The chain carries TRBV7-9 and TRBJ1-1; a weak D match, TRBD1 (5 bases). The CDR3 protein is CASSLAITGNTEAFF. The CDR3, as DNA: TGTGCCAGCAGCTTAGCTATAACAGGGAACACTGAAGCTTTCTTT. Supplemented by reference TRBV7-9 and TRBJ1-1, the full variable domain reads DTGVSQNPRHKITKRGQNVTFRCDPISEHNRLYWYRQTLGQGPEFLTYFQNEAQLEKSRLLSDRFSAERPKGSFSTLEIQRTEQGDSAMYLCASSLAITGNTEAFFGQGTRLTVV.